The clone carrying this TCR beta chain showed up just once. Germline CDR1 is KGHSH and CDR2 is LQKENI. The CDR3 covers 13 residues. V gave up 4 bases and J gave up 5 bases; unmatched junction bases: 3. The assay was immunoSEQ multiplex PCR, and TCRdb's table has in-frame clones only and misses some. The sample includes 350,000 to 500,000 clones, 80% to 95% of them seen just once. These data are taken from a study of Ad26.COV2.S vaccination and SARS-CoV-2 variants. Study information: Donor allocation was to the COV1001 Ad26.COV2.S trial arm.

Described treatment: about 20 received Ad26.COV2.S at low or high dose, single or two shots; roughly 5 received placebo; per-sample allocation not given. Sampling was done on day 63 after the first vaccine or placebo injection. The receptor was isolated from a person aged 18-60 years who received the Ad26.COV2.S COVID-19 vaccine or a placebo. Sequenced here: peripheral blood, sampled in a trial of Ad26.COV2.S vaccine versus placebo. The chain recombines TRBV18 with TRBJ2-3; 7 bases are a match to TRBD1. The CDR3 sequence is CASSRDSQDTQYF. As DNA, the CDR3 is TGTGCCAGCTCACGGGACAGTCAAGATACGCAGTATTTT.